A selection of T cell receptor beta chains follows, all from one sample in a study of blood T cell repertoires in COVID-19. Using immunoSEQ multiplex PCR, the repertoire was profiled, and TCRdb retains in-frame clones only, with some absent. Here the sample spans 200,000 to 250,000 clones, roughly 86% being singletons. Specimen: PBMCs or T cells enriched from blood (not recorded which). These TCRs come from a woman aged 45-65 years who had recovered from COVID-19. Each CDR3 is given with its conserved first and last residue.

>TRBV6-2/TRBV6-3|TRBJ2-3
CASSYFTDTDTQYF
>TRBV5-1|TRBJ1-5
CASSPLPGSTSPQHF
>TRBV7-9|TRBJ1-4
CASSLAGQINEKLFF
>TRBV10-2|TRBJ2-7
CASSEAGLAGRLEQYF
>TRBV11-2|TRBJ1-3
CASSHDTGNTIYF
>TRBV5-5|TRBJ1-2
CASSQDRTGGYTF
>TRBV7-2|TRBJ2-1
CASSLAASREQFF
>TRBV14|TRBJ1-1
CASSQATGDLNTEAFF
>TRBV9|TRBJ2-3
CASSAGLAVDTQYF
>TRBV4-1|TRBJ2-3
CASSHRDFRDSSTDTQYF
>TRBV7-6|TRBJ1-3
CASSSILLSSGNTIYF
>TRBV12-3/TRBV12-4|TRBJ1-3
CASSLGPLGDF
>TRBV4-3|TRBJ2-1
CASSQAGEQFF
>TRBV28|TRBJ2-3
CASTTSGIPVYF
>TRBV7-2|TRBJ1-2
CASSLSGYGYTF
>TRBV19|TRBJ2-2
CASTQNTGELFF
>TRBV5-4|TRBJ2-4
CASRDREQNIQYF
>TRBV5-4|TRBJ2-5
CASSVGTGGKGETQYF
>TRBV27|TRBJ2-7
CASSLGLGTGGSYEQYF
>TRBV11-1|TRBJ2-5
CASRFTQSQETQYF
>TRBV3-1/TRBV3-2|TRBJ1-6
CASSRRTGGLNSPLHF
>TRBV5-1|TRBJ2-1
CASRTRGSSYNEQFF
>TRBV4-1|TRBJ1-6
CASSQPGQGYNSPLHF
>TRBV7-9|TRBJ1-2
CASSRRDSLNYGYTF
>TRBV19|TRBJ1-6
CASTSSRNVDSYNSPLHF
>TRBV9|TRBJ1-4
CASSVEQGTNEKLFF
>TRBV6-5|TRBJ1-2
CASSSGYGYTF
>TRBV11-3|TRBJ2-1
CASRRGTTSVEQFF
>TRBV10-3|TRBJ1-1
CAISETGGNTEAFF
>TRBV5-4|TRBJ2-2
CASSLVGSITGELFF
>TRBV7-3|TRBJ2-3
CASSYSGTDTQYF
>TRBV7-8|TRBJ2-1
CASSPEGRESSYNEQFF
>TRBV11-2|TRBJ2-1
CASSLGRLAGTVSEQFF
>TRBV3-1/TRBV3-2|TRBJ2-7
CASSPFSVGSFSYEQYF
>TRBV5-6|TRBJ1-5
CASSFTGTGTIRQPQHF
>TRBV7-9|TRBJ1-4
CASSPSGAGDLKLFF
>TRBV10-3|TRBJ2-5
CAIGDRGRETQYF
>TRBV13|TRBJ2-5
CASSFSGGAVETQYF
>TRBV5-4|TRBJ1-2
CASSFEGANYGYTF
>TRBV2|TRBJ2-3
CASSIRGSGMSAQYF
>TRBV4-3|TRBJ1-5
CASSQDTGYRQPQHF
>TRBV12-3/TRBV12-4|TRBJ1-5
CASSSGEGQPQHF
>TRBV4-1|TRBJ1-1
CASSQVVQGNTEAFF
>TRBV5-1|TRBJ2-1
CASSLGGLDNEQFF
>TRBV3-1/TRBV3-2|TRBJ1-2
CASSPGQGGGYTF
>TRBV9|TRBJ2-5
CASSVAPDKRAQYF
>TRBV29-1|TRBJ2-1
CSVEGERGGLSEQFF
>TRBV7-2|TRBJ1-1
CASSSQTGSTEAFF
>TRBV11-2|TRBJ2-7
CASSLSAGNPGEQYF
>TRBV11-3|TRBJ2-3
CASSRNPGPIGKDTQYF
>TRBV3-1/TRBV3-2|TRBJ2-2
CASSQRITSGGRNTGELFF